Listed below are T cell receptor beta chains from one sample, sequenced in a study of blood T cell repertoires in COVID-19. Sequencing was performed with immunoSEQ multiplex PCR; in TCRdb, only in-frame clones are kept and a portion is missing. The sample contains about 250,000 clones, 70% to 90% of which appear only once. The sequencing input was PBMCs or T cells enriched from blood (not recorded which). These receptors all stem from a woman in her 50s with acute COVID-19. The CDR3 runs from the conserved cysteine through the conserved F or W. D genes are given only for firm matches. Clone sizes are given selectively: once, few, many, or a class where the clone is expanded.

j_call clone_size d_call v_call cdr3_aa cdr3_nt
TRBJ1-2 - - TRBV9 CASSVGVEAGGYGYTF TGTGCCAGCAGCGTAGGAGTAGAAGCGGGGGGCTATGGCTACACCTTC
TRBJ2-4 - - TRBV9 CASSPPGSEGKNIQYF TGTGCCAGCAGCCCCCCAGGAAGCGAGGGCAAAAACATTCAGTACTTC
TRBJ1-2 - TRBD1 TRBV19 CASSIRWDSANYGYTF TGTGCCAGTAGTATCCGATGGGACAGTGCTAACTATGGCTACACCTTC
TRBJ1-2 - TRBD1 TRBV11-2 CASSIGTGSYGYTF TGTGCCAGCAGCATCGGGACAGGGTCGTATGGCTACACCTTC
TRBJ2-7 - - TRBV20-1 CSAVKGVEQYF TGCAGTGCCGTCAAAGGGGTCGAGCAGTACTTC
TRBJ1-2 once TRBD1 TRBV6-4 CASRPGQASGYTF TGTGCCAGCAGGCCGGGACAGGCCTCGGGCTACACCTTC
TRBJ1-2 - - TRBV18 CASAQPPRDYGYTF TGTGCCAGCGCCCAACCCCCCAGGGACTATGGCTACACCTTC
TRBJ1-2 - - TRBV7-9 CASRRDGMDDYGYTF TGTGCCAGCAGGAGAGACGGGATGGATGACTATGGCTACACCTTC
TRBJ1-2 few - TRBV3-1/TRBV3-2 CASSQERAGRGYGYTF TGTGCCAGCAGCCAAGAACGTGCAGGGCGTGGGTATGGCTACACCTTC
TRBJ2-1 many TRBD2 TRBV30 CAWRKGLAANEQFF TGTGCCTGGAGGAAGGGACTAGCGGCTAATGAGCAGTTCTTC
TRBJ2-3 - - TRBV6-5 CASRDSLDTQYF TGTGCCAGCAGGGACAGTTTAGATACGCAGTATTTT
TRBJ1-2 once TRBD1 TRBV5-1 CASSPVDRGGTGGYTF TGCGCCAGCAGCCCGGTGGACAGGGGTGGGACCGGTGGCTACACCTTC
TRBJ1-1 - TRBD1 TRBV11-2 CASSLGETGTNTEAFF TGTGCCAGCAGCTTAGGGGAGACAGGGACCAACACTGAAGCTTTCTTT
TRBJ2-1 once - TRBV7-8 CASSVWPGVFNEQFF TGTGCCAGCAGCGTATGGCCGGGGGTCTTCAATGAGCAGTTCTTC
TRBJ1-2 - - TRBV19 CASSIGGANYGYTF TGTGCCAGTAGTATCGGCGGGGCTAACTATGGCTACACCTTC
TRBJ2-2 - TRBD1 TRBV27 CASNGQGAYTGELFF TGTGCCAGCAATGGACAGGGGGCATACACCGGGGAGCTGTTTTTT
TRBJ1-1 few - TRBV29-1 CSVRRGMNTEAFF TGCAGCGTTCGAAGGGGAATGAACACTGAAGCTTTCTTT
TRBJ1-1 - - TRBV2 CANRDTRTEAFF TGTGCCAACCGGGATACGAGGACTGAAGCTTTCTTT
TRBJ1-3 - TRBD1 TRBV30 CAWSTRTGSSSGNTIYF TGTGCCTGGAGTACCCGGACAGGGTCTAGTTCTGGAAACACCATATATTTT
TRBJ1-4 - TRBD1 TRBV4-1 CASSQVARGPDEKLFF TGCGCCAGCAGCCAGGTTGCTAGGGGGCCTGATGAAAAACTGTTTTTT
TRBJ1-2 - - TRBV5-1 CASQLDTTNYGYTF TGCGCCAGCCAGCTGGACACAACTAACTATGGCTACACCTTC
TRBJ2-1 - - TRBV27 CASSLSGSYNEQFF TGTGCCAGCAGTTTATCCGGGTCCTACAATGAGCAGTTCTTC
TRBJ1-1 - - TRBV7-6 CASSNSRGALNTEAFF TGTGCCAGCAGCAACAGTCGGGGGGCTTTGAACACTGAAGCTTTCTTT
TRBJ2-3 - TRBD2 TRBV19 CASSIASGGTDTQYF TGTGCCAGTAGCATCGCTAGCGGGGGCACAGATACGCAGTATTTT
TRBJ2-7 - - TRBV12-3/TRBV12-4 CASSLASLYEQYF TGTGCCAGCAGTTTGGCATCCCTCTACGAGCAGTACTTC
TRBJ1-6 - - TRBV6-5 CASSSSKAGNSPLHF TGTGCCAGCAGTTCCTCAAAGGCGGGTAATTCACCCCTCCACTTT
TRBJ1-1 - - TRBV4-3 CASSQGTGTEAFF TGCGCCAGCAGCCAAGGCACAGGGACGGAAGCTTTCTTT
TRBJ1-1 - TRBD1 TRBV11-2 CASSPSRTGGQVGAFF TGTGCCAGCAGCCCATCTCGGACAGGGGGCCAAGTGGGAGCTTTCTTT
TRBJ2-2 - - TRBV5-1 CASSSTGELFF TGCGCCAGCAGCTCGACCGGGGAGCTGTTTTTT
TRBJ1-2 - - TRBV30 CAWSQADYGYTF TGTGCCTGGAGTCAGGCTGACTATGGCTACACCTTC
TRBJ1-1 - - TRBV7-9 CASSFGRDTEAFF TGTGCCAGCAGTTTCGGTCGGGATACTGAAGCTTTCTTT
TRBJ1-2 once TRBD1 TRBV11-1 CASSLAGQANYGYTF TGTGCCAGCAGCTTAGCGGGACAGGCCAACTATGGCTACACCTTC
TRBJ1-6 once TRBD1 TRBV5-4 CASSGRTGRNSPLHF TGTGCCAGCAGCGGAAGGACAGGGCGTAATTCACCCCTCCACTTT
TRBJ2-5 - TRBD2 TRBV27 CASSSRGGAEETQYF TGTGCCAGCAGTTCTCGGGGGGGGGCGGAAGAGACCCAGTACTTC
TRBJ2-1 - TRBD2 TRBV7-3 CASSLGVAGTWSEQFF TGTGCCAGCAGCCTCGGGGTAGCGGGGACCTGGAGTGAGCAGTTCTTC
TRBJ1-5 few - TRBV18 CASSPQEGQGPQPQHF TGTGCCAGCTCACCACAAGAGGGCCAGGGGCCTCAGCCCCAGCATTTT
TRBJ1-6 - TRBD1 TRBV7-2 CASSLTSLGTGSNNSPLHF TGTGCCAGCAGCTTAACTTCGTTAGGGACAGGGTCCAATAATTCACCCCTCCACTTT
TRBJ1-6 - - TRBV21-1 CASSIPGQGGSPLHF TGTGCCAGCAGCATTCCGGGACAGGGTGGGTCACCCCTCCACTTT
TRBJ1-1 - - TRBV2 CASRQAPLAFF TGTGCCAGCAGACAGGCCCCCTTGGCTTTCTTT
TRBJ1-2 - TRBD1 TRBV7-2 CASSLLGQDNYGYTF TGTGCCAGCAGCTTATTGGGACAGGATAACTATGGCTACACCTTC
TRBJ1-1 - - TRBV6-5 CASSYRGQRHEAFF TGTGCCAGCAGTTATCGAGGACAGAGGCATGAAGCTTTCTTT
TRBJ1-3 few - TRBV10-3 CAISEDRSSGNTIYF TGTGCCATCAGTGAAGACAGGAGCTCTGGAAACACCATATATTTT
TRBJ2-1 - TRBD2 TRBV27 CASRGTSNYNEQFF TGTGCCAGCAGGGGGACTAGTAATTACAATGAGCAGTTCTTC
TRBJ1-1 - - TRBV27 CASRSGRGTEAFF TGTGCCAGCAGGTCCGGAAGGGGCACTGAAGCTTTCTTT
TRBJ1-3 - TRBD1 TRBV18 CASSPRGLLDSGNTIYF TGTGCCAGCTCACCGAGGGGGCTGTTGGACTCTGGAAACACCATATATTTT
TRBJ1-1 - TRBD1 TRBV4-3 CASSQGRPGTGRNTEAFF TGCGCCAGCAGCCAAGGCCGACCCGGGACAGGGCGGAACACTGAAGCTTTCTTT
TRBJ1-1 - TRBD1 TRBV30 CAWGQVMNTEAFF TGTGCCTGGGGACAGGTAATGAACACTGAAGCTTTCTTT
TRBJ2-1 - TRBD1 TRBV9 CASSSRDRVFNEQFF TGTGCCAGCAGCTCCCGGGACAGGGTCTTCAATGAGCAGTTCTTC
TRBJ2-2 - TRBD2 TRBV11-2 CASSFAGGRTGELFF TGTGCCAGCAGCTTCGCGGGGGGGCGGACCGGGGAGCTGTTTTTT
TRBJ1-1 - - TRBV7-9 CASSSGGLENTEAFF TGTGCCAGCAGCTCCGGGGGGCTTGAGAACACTGAAGCTTTCTTT
TRBJ1-4 - TRBD1 TRBV4-1 CASSQRAGTENEKLFF TGCGCCAGCAGCCAAAGAGCCGGGACAGAGAATGAAAAACTGTTTTTT
TRBJ1-5 - - TRBV7-2 CASSFSRGGQPQHF TGTGCCAGCAGCTTTTCCAGGGGTGGCCAGCCCCAGCATTTT
TRBJ1-1 - - TRBV5-1 CASSYYSENTEAFF TGCGCCAGCAGCTATTACAGTGAGAACACTGAAGCTTTCTTT
TRBJ1-5 - - TRBV3-1/TRBV3-2 CASSQSEARQPQHF TGTGCCAGCAGCCAATCAGAGGCGCGTCAGCCCCAGCATTTT
TRBJ2-3 - TRBD1 TRBV27 CASIRQGAWDTQYF TGTGCCAGCATCCGACAGGGGGCATGGGATACGCAGTATTTT
TRBJ1-1 - - TRBV19 CASSIDGSTEAFF TGTGCCAGTAGTATAGATGGGAGCACTGAAGCTTTCTTT
TRBJ2-3 - TRBD1 TRBV27 CASSFWDRSTDTQYF TGTGCCAGCAGTTTCTGGGACAGGAGCACAGATACGCAGTATTTT